These T cell receptor beta chains were read from a single sample in a study of spatial heterogeneity in lung cancer. TCRdb ran MiXCR on the 5' RACE reads and lists one entry per CDR3 protein. The sample yields 25,000 or so distinct CDR3 sequences, approximately 5.9% seen once. The material sequenced was PBMCs, taken at follow-up. The source of these receptors is a female donor with early-stage non-small cell lung cancer. CDR3s include the opening cysteine and the closing phenylalanine or tryptophan. D genes are given only for firm matches. Size is omitted from some rows. Given values are once, few, many or a class for expanded clones.

j_gene | abundance | v_gene | d_gene | CDR3nt | CDR3aa
TRBJ2-3 | many | TRBV20-1 | TRBD2 | TGCAGTGCTAGACGTCCAGCGGGGACCACAGATACGCAGTATTTT | CSARRPAGTTDTQYF
TRBJ2-1 | many | TRBV2 | TRBD1 | TGTGCCAGCAGTGAAGGGACAGGGGGTGAGCAGTTCTTC | CASSEGTGGEQFF
TRBJ1-2 | many | TRBV18 | TRBD1 | TGTGCCAGCTCACCACGGGACAGGTCGGACTATGGCTACACCTTC | CASSPRDRSDYGYTF
TRBJ1-6 | many | TRBV20-1 | NA | TGCAGTGCTAGAGATAGCCTTAACTATAATTCACCCCTCCACTTT | CSARDSLNYNSPLHF
TRBJ2-1 | many | TRBV5-1 | NA | TGCGCCAGCAGCTCCGGACTAGGGGGCAATGAGCAGTTCTTC | CASSSGLGGNEQFF
TRBJ2-5 | NA | TRBV7-2 | NA | TGTGCCAGCAGCTTAGGGAACTTGGGAGAGACCCAGTACTTC | CASSLGNLGETQYF
TRBJ1-1 | many | TRBV29-1 | NA | TGCAGCGTTGAGAGGGGTTCAGATGAAGCTTTCTTT | CSVERGSDEAFF
TRBJ2-3 | many | TRBV7-2 | NA | TGTGCCAGCAGCTTTTCCCAGGGGGATACGCAGTATTTT | CASSFSQGDTQYF
TRBJ2-7 | many | TRBV11-2 | TRBD1 | TGTGCCAGCAGCTTAGGGCAGGGGGCGAGATACGAGCAGTACTTC | CASSLGQGARYEQYF
TRBJ2-7 | many | TRBV7-3 | TRBD2 | TGTGCCAGCAGCCCGTCAGCGGGGGGTTACGAGCAGTACTTC | CASSPSAGGYEQYF
TRBJ1-1 | many | TRBV29-1 | TRBD1 | TGCAGCGTCTTAGGGACAGGAACTGAAGCTTTCTTT | CSVLGTGTEAFF